The T cell receptor beta chain described here comes from a study of OX40 agonist ivuxolimab in advanced cancers. Findings and caveats of the study: Among the lowest peripheral clonal expansion occurred in 0.1-3.0 mg/kg partial responders. Also present in some nonresponders was a low level of normalized T-cell clonal expansion. Relative to CD4+ cells, CD8+ T cells on average had more expanded clones.

Note on this clone: Its antigen remains unknown.

The CDR3 is made up of 14 amino acids. Per the germline V gene, CDR1 is SGHDT and CDR2 is YYEEEE. The V end was cut by 0 bases, the J end by 1 base, with 8 bases between. The data were produced by immunoSEQ multiplex PCR, yet TCRdb's version contains in-frame clones alone and is incomplete. The profile shows approximately 110,000 clones, around 90% of them singletons. The source of this sequence is an adult with an advanced solid tumor such as melanoma, head and neck, liver or kidney cancer. The V and J genes are TRBV5-6 and TRBJ2-7; maybe TRBD1 (6 bases). The material was CD4+ or CD8+ T cells sorted from blood, obtained in a trial of the OX40 agonist ivuxolimab. CDR3 in amino acids: CASSLGQESYEQYF. CDR3 coding DNA: TGTGCCAGCAGCTTGGGACAGGAGTCCTACGAGCAGTACTTC.